The 4 T cell receptor beta chains below all came from one sample that was sequenced in a study of vaccination and CD4 T cells after COVID-19. Specified treatment: roughly 11-day PBMC culture with coronavirus spike peptide pools or control peptides (ViraFEST assay). Those CD4+ T cells from the unexposed donor predate the COVID-19 pandemic (2011-2018). At the Johns Hopkins FTIC core, DNA taken from cultured CD4+ T cells was sequenced by way of the Oncomine TCR Beta short-read assay. Using its own MiXCR run on the PCR reads, TCRdb lists one record per CDR3 protein. The table has some 6,500 distinct CDR3 sequences, 50% to 55% seen once; the top ten hold more than 20%. For these TCRs, the target antigens are not known. The sample was CD4+ T cells from blood, cultured in vitro. These receptors all stem from a human donor in good health.

The chain combines TRBV20-1 with TRBJ1-1; D not resolved. This CDR3 comprises 14 residues. Germline-derived CDR1 and CDR2 are DFQATT and SNEGSKA (reference sequence). Between the trimmed V and J ends, which lost 0 bases and 4 bases, there was a span of 12 bases. The CDR3 nucleotides read TGCAGTGCTAGAGATCCCCGGGGAATCACTGAAGCTTTCTTT. Its translation: CSARDPRGITEAFF.

The chain has TRBV27 and TRBJ2-4; TRBD1 might be the D (5 bases). This CDR3 region has 13 residues. V was clipped by 4 bases and J by 9 bases, with 13 bases between them. CDR1 is MNHEY and CDR2 is SMNVEV in the germline V gene (reference sequence). The CDR3 nucleotides are TGTGCCAGCAGTTCCGACAGATTGGGCATTCAGTACTTC. Amino acids: CASSSDRLGIQYF.

For the CDR3, the DNA is TGCGCCAGCAGCCAGGAGAAAGCGGGAGCCTACAATGAGCAGTTCTTC. Its translation is CASSQEKAGAYNEQFF. J is TRBJ2-1 and V is TRBV4-1, with TRBD2 matching over 8 bases. Germline-derived CDR1 and CDR2 are MGHRA and YSYEKL. CDR3 length equals 16 residues. J gave up 2 bases and V 3 bases, and 6 bases lay outside the gene matches.

V gene TRBV20-1 combines with J gene TRBJ1-1; possible D gene TRBD1, 6 bases. This CDR3 spans 13 amino acids. Trimming stripped 3 bases from V and 5 bases from J, with 13 bases between. Germline values: CDR1 DFQATT, CDR2 SNEGSKA (reference sequence). Here the CDR3 reads CSASLRGDTEAFF. In DNA form, the CDR3 reads TGCAGTGCTAGTCTAAGGGGGGATACTGAAGCTTTCTTT.